This record looks at one TCR beta chain sequence and its context. Its antigen remains unidentified. Amplified regions were TCR beta CDR3 sequences from RNA transcripts. Initially, a first-round RT-PCR of the TCR CDR3 employed the HTBI primer set. TCRdb itself ran the multiplex PCR reads through MiXCR, one entry per CDR3 protein. This table holds hundreds of thousands of distinct CDR3 sequences, less than 20% found once. Hyperthyroidism was newly diagnosed in patients aged 18 to 65 (duration under 2 months). The study based diagnoses on clinical symptoms, serum thyroxine and TRAb, thyroid ultrasound and orbital computed tomography. The sample comes from a study of T cells in Graves' hyperthyroidism and ophthalmopathy. The CDR3 extends over 16 amino acids. Trimming removed 4 bases from V and 2 bases from J, with 17 bases in between. Germline V gives CDR1 SEHNR, CDR2 FQNEAQ (reference sequence). Broader study findings: Also found in blood were most expanded thyroid clonotypes above 0.001.

This receptor was taken from a woman under 30 with Graves' hyperthyroidism that later progressed to Graves' ophthalmopathy. Source material: blood. The J gene is TRBJ1-1, the V gene TRBV7-9; D possibly corresponds to TRBD1 (5 bases). The CDR3 DNA is TGTGCCAGCAGCTCGACCGGGGCCCGTTTAAACACTGAAGCTTTCTTT. Residues: CASSSTGARLNTEAFF.